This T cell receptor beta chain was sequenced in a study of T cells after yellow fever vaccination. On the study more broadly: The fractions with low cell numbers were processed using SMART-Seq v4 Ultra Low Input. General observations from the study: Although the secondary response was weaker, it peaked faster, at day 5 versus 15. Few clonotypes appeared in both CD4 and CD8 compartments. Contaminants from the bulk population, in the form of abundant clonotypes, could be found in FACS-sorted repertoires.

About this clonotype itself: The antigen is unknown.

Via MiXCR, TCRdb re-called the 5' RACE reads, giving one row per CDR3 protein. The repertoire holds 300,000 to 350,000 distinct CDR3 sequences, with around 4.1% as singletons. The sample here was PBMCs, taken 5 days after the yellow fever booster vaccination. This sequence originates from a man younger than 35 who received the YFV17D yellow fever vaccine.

The CDR3 DNA is TGTGCCAGCAGCTTACTAGGGATGCAAGAGACCCAGTACTTC. Translating it yields CASSLLGMQETQYF. This chain connects TRBV7-2 to TRBJ2-5; D call uncertain. With 2 bases removed from V and 2 bases from J, the gap between germline ends came to 9 bases. This CDR3 comprises 14 residues. CDR1 and CDR2 from the germline V gene are SGHTA and FQGNSA.